This T cell receptor (beta chain) is from a study of beta chain features in type 1 diabetes. For the study at large: Investigators examined more than 90 million sorted cells across all samples.

The CDR3 loop spans 14 amino acids. The germline CDR1 and CDR2 sequences are SGDLS and YYNGEE. Between the trimmed V and J ends, which lost 0 bases and 6 bases, there was a span of 13 bases. Study observations and caveats: Among all four CD4+ subsets, Type 1 diabetes patients had TCRB CDR3s that were moderately but significantly shorter.

The sequenced template was cDNA made from the entire isolated RNA. TCRdb's copy holds only in-frame clones and misses some; the assay was immunoSEQ multiplex PCR. The table has nearly 250,000 clones, 13% to 15% seen once; the top ten hold roughly 0.024%. For this clone: Its antigen is unknown.

The TCR comes from a woman between 40 and 55 years old in good health. Sequenced input: naive CD4+ T cells from blood. The chain combines TRBV9 with TRBJ2-7, with no clear D. CDR3 sequence (DNA): TGTGCCAGCAGCGTAGAGGAACTACCGTTCGAGCAGTACTTC. This encodes CASSVEELPFEQYF. Full variable domain (missing parts from reference TRBV9 and TRBJ2-7): DSGVTQTPKHLITATGQRVTLRCSPRSGDLSVYWYQQSLDQGLQFLIQYYNGEERAKGNILERFSAQQFPDLHSELNLSSLELGDSALYFCASSVEELPFEQYFGPGTRLTVT.